Below are 23 T cell receptor beta chains sequenced from a single sample in a study of cytomegalovirus exposure and HLA in healthy donors. Primers for the PCR totalled 60 Vbeta and 13 Jbeta. Clones were sequenced by immunoSEQ multiplex PCR, and TCRdb holds only the in-frame ones, with some missing. There are tens of thousands of clones in the sample; about 83% occur only once, and less than 2% lies in the top ten. The specimen was PBMCs. The receptors stem from a human donor in good health.

The chain carries TRBV7-2 and TRBJ2-4, with D possibly being TRBD2 (5 bases). CDR1 and CDR2 from the germline V gene are SGHTA and FQGNSA. The CDR3 has 17 amino acids. V lost 4 bases to trimming and J lost 1 base, with 17 bases between them. In DNA form, the CDR3 reads TGTGCCAGCAGCTCTATTGGCGGGTTCAAGGCCAAAAACATTCAGTACTTC. This codes for CASSSIGGFKAKNIQYF. The variable domain in full, completed from reference TRBV7-2 and TRBJ2-4, reads GAGVSQSPSNKVTEKGKDVELRCDPISGHTALYWYRQSLGQGLEFLIYFQGNSAPDKSGLPSDRFSAERTGGSVSTLTIQRTQQEDSAVYLCASSSIGGFKAKNIQYFGAGTRLSVL.

The chain employs TRBV29-1 and TRBJ2-1; 7 bases match TRBD2. Germline loops: CDR1 SQVTM, CDR2 ANQGSEA. V was pared by 4 bases and J by 6 bases, with 9 bases of the junction left unmatched. CDR3 length: 14 residues. The CDR3 DNA reads TGCAGCGTTGTCGGACTAGGGTCGGGCAATGAGCAGTTCTTC. Translating it yields CSVVGLGSGNEQFF.

This clone was found once. This rearrangement joins TRBV2 to TRBJ1-2; D is undetermined. Per germline, CDR1 SNHLY and CDR2 FYNNEI. The CDR3 is made up of 13 amino acids. The V and J ends lost 6 bases and 4 bases respectively, with 12 bases between them. DNA of the CDR3: TGTGCCAGCAGGGGAGACGGGAGCTATGGCTACACCTTC. This sequence encodes CASRGDGSYGYTF.

The V gene is TRBV30, the J gene TRBJ1-5; 7 nucleotides match TRBD1. The V segment lost 0 bases and the J segment 2 bases; nucleotides outside the gene matches: 4. This CDR3 region has 15 residues. CDR1 and CDR2 (germline): GTSNPN, SVGIG (reference sequence). The CDR3 sequence: CAWSVPGTGNQPQHF. CDR3 nucleotide sequence: TGTGCCTGGAGTGTCCCCGGGACAGGCAATCAGCCCCAGCATTTT.

This chain connects TRBV6-1 to TRBJ2-1, with TRBD2 as a possible D gene (6 bases). The CDR3 length is 13 residues. The V gene's germline CDR1 is MNHNS and CDR2 SASEGT. With 8 bases removed from V and 7 bases from J, the gap between germline ends came to 15 bases. The CDR3 loop is CASGTSFRNEQFF. The CDR3 bases are TGTGCCAGCGGTACTAGCTTTAGGAATGAGCAGTTCTTC.

For the CDR3, the DNA is TGCGCCAGCAGCTTACAGGGAGGGGACACAGATACGCAGTATTTT. It yields the protein CASSLQGGDTDTQYF. This chain connects TRBV5-1 to TRBJ2-3, with D maybe TRBD2 (7 bases). Trimming took 2 bases from V and 2 from J, leaving 12 bases between them. The germline V gene has CDR1 SGHRS and CDR2 YFSETQ. The CDR3 length is 15 residues.

The V and J genes are TRBV6-1 and TRBJ2-5; TRBD2 agrees at 10 bases. V lost 0 bases to trimming and J lost 5 bases; unmatched junction nucleotides: 9. The CDR3 is 17 amino acids. In germline, CDR1 is MNHNS, CDR2 SASEGT. The DNA of the CDR3 is TGTGCCAGCAGTGAAGCGCAGAGCGGGAGGGCCTGGGAGACCCAGTACTTC. This translates into CASSEAQSGRAWETQYF.

The chain links TRBV19 to TRBJ2-5, with TRBD2 identical over 14 bases. CDR1 and CDR2 (germline): LNHDA, SQIVND (reference sequence). Unmatched junction bases numbered 15, after V lost 1 base and J lost 11 bases. The CDR3 has 18 amino acids. Here the CDR3 reads CASSIVSGTSGSGAEQYF. CDR3 nucleotides: TGTGCCAGTAGTATAGTGTCCGGGACTAGCGGGAGCGGAGCGGAGCAGTACTTC.

V and J are TRBV5-4 and TRBJ1-1, with 8 bases matching TRBD1. Germline CDR1 and CDR2: SGHNT and YYREEE (reference sequence). V dropped 4 bases and J dropped 4; count of bases not matched to a gene: 3. This CDR3 has 13 amino acids. The DNA of the CDR3 is TGTGCCAGCAGCCAAGACAGGGGCACTGAAGCTTTCTTT. As protein: CASSQDRGTEAFF.

V is TRBV27 and J is TRBJ2-7, with unresolved D. The V gene lost 5 bases and the J gene lost 4 bases, with 15 bases spanning the gap. Looked up from germline, CDR1 is MNHEY and CDR2 is SMNVEV (reference sequence). The CDR3 has 14 residues. The CDR3 loop is CASSITNTKYEQYF. CDR3 nucleotide sequence: TGTGCCAGCAGTATCACTAACACGAAATACGAGCAGTACTTC.

The V and J genes are TRBV11-2 and TRBJ2-3, with 12 positions matching TRBD2. From germline, CDR1 is SGHAT and CDR2 FQNNGV. V trimming: 5 bases; J trimming: 4 bases; junction bases outside the gene matches: 7. The CDR3 has 16 amino acids. The chain's CDR3 is CASSPRLAGDPDTQYF. The CDR3 nucleotides are TGTGCCAGCAGCCCCAGACTAGCGGGAGATCCAGATACGCAGTATTTT.

The chain employs TRBV4-2 and TRBJ2-1; TRBD2 matches 8 bases. The J segment lost 2 bases and the V segment lost 3 bases, leaving 6 bases of the junction unmatched. Germline-derived CDR1 and CDR2 are LGHNA and YNFKEQ. The CDR3 is 16 amino acids. The chain's CDR3 is CASSHLSGEPYNEQFF. DNA of the CDR3: TGTGCCAGCAGCCACCTTAGCGGGGAGCCCTACAATGAGCAGTTCTTC.

This sequence joins TRBV29-1 and TRBJ2-5, with 7 bases identical to TRBD2. TRBJ2-7 matches the DNA end more closely, so the J call is doubtful. The CDR3 covers 17 residues. CDR1 SQVTM and CDR2 ANQGSEA come from the germline V gene. The CDR3 DNA sequence: TGCAGCGTTGAAGACCCGGAGGAAGGAGGGAGGGCTTACGAGCAGTACTTC. Its protein is CSVEDPEEGGRAYEQYF.

V gene TRBV5-1 combines with J gene TRBJ2-1, with D possibly TRBD1 on 6 matching bases. Looked up from germline, CDR1 is SGHRS and CDR2 is YFSETQ. Trimming removed 4 bases at V and 5 bases at J, with 13 bases between. The CDR3 runs 14 residues. DNA for the CDR3: TGCGCCAGCAGCCAAGTCGGGACACACAATGAGCAGTTCTTC. Translation gives CASSQVGTHNEQFF.

This clone was detected once. This rearrangement joins TRBV7-2 to TRBJ1-1; 7 bases agree with TRBD1. This CDR3 comprises 14 residues. The trim removed 5 bases at V and 1 base at J, leaving 4 bases unmatched. Looked up from germline, CDR1 is SGHTA and CDR2 is FQGNSA. This CDR3 reads CASSQGVSNTEAFF. CDR3 coding DNA: TGTGCCAGCAGCCAGGGGGTGTCGAACACTGAAGCTTTCTTT.

This rearrangement joins TRBV4-3 to TRBJ2-4; D possibly corresponds to TRBD1 (6 bases). This CDR3 comprises 17 residues. From germline, CDR1 is LGHNA and CDR2 YSLEER. V shed 1 base and J shed 7 bases, with 20 bases lying between them. CDR3 nucleotide sequence: TGCGCCAGCAGCCAAGGTGCATTTGGGTTGGGGGCGAACATTCAGTACTTC. Protein sequence: CASSQGAFGLGANIQYF.

The rearrangement joins TRBV18 to TRBJ1-5, with D uncertain. In germline, CDR1 is KGHSH, CDR2 LQKENI. The CDR3 runs to 15 residues. Deletions cut 5 bases from V and 0 bases from J, with 11 bases between. CDR3 loop: CASSSLVNSNQPQHF. The CDR3 DNA sequence: TGTGCCAGCTCATCACTCGTAAATAGCAATCAGCCCCAGCATTTT.

V is TRBV4-1 and J is TRBJ1-6, with TRBD1 matching 10 bases. The germline V gene encodes CDR1 MGHRA and CDR2 YSYEKL. CDR3 length: 16 amino acids. With V trimmed by 4 bases and J by 8 bases, 8 bases remained unmatched. The CDR3 DNA sequence: TGCGCCAGCAGCCTTAGAACCGGGACAGGGGATTCACCCCTCCACTTT. This sequence encodes CASSLRTGTGDSPLHF.

This chain uses TRBV2 with TRBJ2-7, with a weak D call TRBD1 (5 bases). V was cut by 3 bases and J by 2 bases, with 11 bases left in between. CDR1 is SNHLY, CDR2 FYNNEI, per germline. CDR3 length equals 14 residues. The CDR3 DNA reads TGTGCCAGCAGTGACGGCAGGGCCCCCTACGAGCAGTACTTC. Translated: CASSDGRAPYEQYF.

The chain combines TRBV2 with TRBJ2-1; 8 bases are shared with TRBD2. Germline assignment: CDR1 SNHLY and CDR2 FYNNEI. CDR3 size: 16 residues. V lost 7 bases to trimming and J lost 3 bases; unmatched junction nucleotides: 11. CDR3 residues: CASKFLRGGNYNEQFF. The CDR3 coding sequence is TGTGCCAGCAAATTCTTACGGGGGGGGAACTACAATGAGCAGTTCTTC.

The chain recombines TRBV11-2 with TRBJ2-5; 7 bases agree with TRBD2. The DNA end lines up better with TRBJ2-7; the J call may be wrong. CDR3 length equals 16 residues. The germline CDR1 and CDR2 sequences are SGHAT and FQNNGV. The CDR3 region is CASSLDIPGLSYEQYF. The CDR3 DNA follows: TGTGCCAGCAGCTTAGATATACCGGGACTAAGCTACGAGCAGTACTTC.

The chain links TRBV6-4 to TRBJ2-1; perhaps TRBD2 as D (6 bases). Germline lookup yields CDR1 MRHNA and CDR2 SNTAGT. V shed 2 bases and J shed 4 bases, with 12 bases lying between them. The CDR3 totals 15 residues. CDR3 coding DNA: TGTGCCAGCAGTGACGGAGGGACTTCTTACAATGAGCAGTTCTTC. Protein sequence: CASSDGGTSYNEQFF.

The rearrangement joins TRBV27 to TRBJ1-1, with D perhaps TRBD1 (6 bases). The CDR3 contains 18 residues. Germline values: CDR1 MNHEY, CDR2 SMNVEV (reference sequence). V lost 6 bases, J lost 0 bases, and 23 bases lay in between. CDR3 nucleotide sequence: TGTGCCAGCAGAAGGGGACCTTCTTCAGGGGCCATGAACACTGAAGCTTTCTTT. Translation gives CASRRGPSSGAMNTEAFF.